Below, 14 T cell receptor beta chains from the same sample are listed, as sequenced in a study of graft-versus-host responses after intestinal transplantation. This table comes from immunoSEQ multiplex PCR, and its TCRdb copy is limited to in-frame clones, with some not included. The data hold 95,000 to 110,000 clones, with more than 85% observed a single time. These receptors' antigens are unknown. Sequenced here: unstimulated CD4+ T cells sorted from spleen or lymph node cells, sampled before intestinal transplant. The receptors stem from a human donor who received an intestinal transplant.

The rearrangement links TRBV9 to TRBJ1-6, with 9 bases fitting TRBD1. Germline V CDR1 and CDR2: SGDLS, YYNGEE. The CDR3 is made up of 16 amino acids. With V trimmed by 0 bases and J by 10 bases, 8 bases remained unmatched. The CDR3 DNA sequence: TGTGCCAGCAGCGTAGCCCCCGGGACAGGGTACTCACCCCTCCACTTT. Protein product: CASSVAPGTGYSPLHF.

V gene TRBV5-4 combines with J gene TRBJ2-3, with 12 bases aligning to TRBD2. Germline values: CDR1 SGHNT, CDR2 YYREEE (reference sequence). V dropped 1 base and J dropped 4; count of bases not matched to a gene: 4. The CDR3 has 16 residues. The CDR3 protein is CASSLWLAGGPDTQYF. CDR3 nucleotide sequence: TGTGCCAGCAGCTTGTGGCTAGCGGGGGGGCCAGATACGCAGTATTTT.

The chain couples TRBV6-5 to TRBJ2-2, with D unresolved. V lost 0 bases and J 7 bases, leaving 9 bases between the germline ends. CDR3 length equals 14 residues. Germline V gene sequence: CDR1 MNHEY, CDR2 SVGAGI. CDR3 sequence reads: CASSYSEQVGELFF. The CDR3 nucleotides read TGTGCCAGCAGTTACTCCGAGCAGGTCGGGGAGCTGTTTTTT.

This chain joins TRBV6-5 and TRBJ2-3; weak D call: TRBD1 (5 bases). V was cut by 3 bases and J by 0 bases, with 13 bases left in between. The CDR3 extends over 16 amino acids. CDR1 and CDR2 (germline): MNHEY, SVGAGI. In nucleotides, the CDR3 is TGTGCCAGCAGTTATAGGGGCACGTCTAGCACAGATACGCAGTATTTT. This translates into CASSYRGTSSTDTQYF.

J is TRBJ2-2 and V is TRBV5-1, with TRBD2 matching over 13 bases. Per germline, CDR1 SGHRS and CDR2 YFSETQ. The CDR3 spans 15 residues. The V segment lost 4 bases and the J segment 7 bases; nucleotides outside the gene matches: 4. This CDR3 is CASSLGTSGIGELFF. The CDR3 nucleotides read TGCGCCAGCAGCCTGGGGACTAGCGGGATCGGGGAGCTGTTTTTT.

V usage is TRBV6-5 and J usage is TRBJ1-6; 9 positions match TRBD1. Germline CDR1 reads MNHEY; CDR2 reads SVGAGI. Losses at the gene ends were 6 bases for V and 8 bases for J; bases not matched to a gene: 8. CDR3 length equals 15 residues. The CDR3 DNA is TGTGCCAGCAGCCGCGGACAGGGGTTCTATTCACCCCTCCACTTT. Amino acid sequence: CASSRGQGFYSPLHF.

The chain links TRBV4-2 to TRBJ2-1, with 8 bases identical to TRBD1. The CDR3 is 16 residues long. Germline V gene lookup returns CDR1 LGHNA and CDR2 YNFKEQ. Trimming cost V 0 bases and J 7 bases; bases outside gene matches: 8. The CDR3 spells CASSQDQGAPSNEQFF. The CDR3 nucleotides are TGTGCCAGCAGCCAAGACCAGGGGGCGCCCTCGAATGAGCAGTTCTTC.

The chain combines TRBV29-1 with TRBJ2-1; D gene uncertain. Trimming left V 4 bases short and J 0 bases short, with 7 bases between. The CDR3 is 13 residues long. The V gene's germline CDR1 is SQVTM and CDR2 ANQGSEA. CDR3 coding DNA: TGCAGCGTTGTGCCAAGCTCCTACAATGAGCAGTTCTTC. Its translation is CSVVPSSYNEQFF.

The chain uses TRBV10-3 and TRBJ2-5, with D unresolved. The V and J ends lost 0 bases and 5 bases respectively, with 4 bases between them. The germline gives CDR1 ENHRY, CDR2 SYGVKD. CDR3 size: 12 residues. CDR3 in DNA: TGTGCCATCAGTGAGTCGAGGGAGACCCAGTACTTC. Translation gives CAISESRETQYF.

Worth noting for this clone: Within the sample, other DNA sequences also encode this same CDR3. This rearrangement joins TRBV23-1 to TRBJ1-4; a possible D gene is TRBD1 (6 bases). TRBV23-1 is an ORF; its function is uncertain. Trimming pared 1 base from V and 8 bases from J, leaving 20 bases between. The CDR3 has 17 amino acids. CDR3 loop: CASSQYIQGLGEEKLFF. In DNA form, the CDR3 reads TGCGCCAGCAGTCAATACATCCAGGGGCTAGGGGAAGAAAAACTGTTTTTT.

J is TRBJ1-6 and V is TRBV6-5; D unresolved. Germline values: CDR1 MNHEY, CDR2 SVGAGI. The V and J ends lost 10 bases and 7 bases respectively, with 17 bases between them. The CDR3 runs to 14 residues. The CDR3 is CATRYGEGNSPLHF. The CDR3 DNA follows: TGTGCCACCCGCTACGGGGAAGGCAATTCACCCCTCCACTTT.

This rearrangement joins TRBV6-1 to TRBJ2-3; weak D call: TRBD1 (5 bases). The length of the CDR3 is 13 residues. Germline lookup yields CDR1 MNHNS and CDR2 SASEGT. V was clipped by 5 bases and J by 3 bases, with 9 bases between them. The CDR3, as DNA: TGTGCCAGCAGTCAGGGCAGGACAGATACGCAGTATTTT. Its protein is CASSQGRTDTQYF.

The V gene is TRBV5-1, the J gene TRBJ2-1, with 8 bases identical to TRBD2. This CDR3 is built from 16 residues. With V trimmed by 0 bases and J by 7 bases, 9 bases remained unmatched. Germline CDR1 is SGHRS and CDR2 is YFSETQ. The CDR3 is CASSLAGGAIENEQFF. The CDR3 DNA reads TGCGCCAGCAGCTTGGCCGGGGGGGCTATTGAGAATGAGCAGTTCTTC.

The chain has TRBV6-1 and TRBJ1-1; the match to TRBD1 covers 7 bases. CDR1 is MNHNS, CDR2 SASEGT, per germline. The V and J ends lost 6 bases and 0 bases, in that order; junction bases with no gene match: 4. The CDR3 covers 14 residues. CDR3 sequence reads: CASRDRVMNTEAFF. The CDR3 DNA follows: TGTGCCAGCAGAGACAGGGTGATGAACACTGAAGCTTTCTTT.